Following are 30 T cell receptor beta chains from one sample sequenced in a study of vaccination effects on CD4 cells after COVID-19. TCRdb's table, derived via immunoSEQ multiplex PCR, lists solely in-frame clones and lacks some. Seen here are around 53,000 clones, about 77% observed once, and the top ten hold around 5%. Their antigens remain unidentified. Antigen-specific CD4+ T cell clonotypes were called by their expansion after viral peptide-pool culture in ViraFEST. Subsequent to 10 days of culture, CD4+ T cells were isolated. The person acquired a PCR-confirmed SARS-CoV-2 infection between March and December 2020. The sample was CD4+ T cells from PBMCs cultured with HIV peptides, taken before COVID-19 vaccination. Documented subset: HIV-1 Nef peptide pool negative control/reference culture. Source of these receptors: a human donor who had a prior SARS-CoV-2 infection.

CDR3 sequence (DNA): TGTGCCAGCTCACTCGGTACTAGCGGACTTCTGCTCGAGCAGTACTTC. Translation gives CASSLGTSGLLLEQYF. The chain is built from TRBV18 and TRBJ2-7; 8 bases line up with TRBD2. CDR3 size: 16 residues. After removal of 4 bases from V and 6 bases from J, the junction contained 14 bases not matched to a gene. Germline V gives CDR1 KGHSH, CDR2 LQKENI.

This chain joins TRBV9 and TRBJ2-7, with 9 bases identical to TRBD1. V trimming: 0 bases; J trimming: 3 bases; junction bases outside the gene matches: 7. Germline CDR1 reads SGDLS; CDR2 reads YYNGEE. This CDR3 has 16 amino acids. The CDR3 spells CASSVGGTGQFYEQYF. The CDR3 DNA reads as TGTGCCAGCAGCGTAGGGGGGACAGGGCAATTCTACGAGCAGTACTTC.

J is TRBJ2-7 and V is TRBV5-1; TRBD2 is a possible D gene (5 bases). Per the germline V gene, CDR1 is SGHRS and CDR2 is YFSETQ. The CDR3 covers 15 residues. V lost 0 bases and J lost 2, with 12 bases in between. The CDR3 protein is CASSLATDSPYEQYF. Here the CDR3 DNA reads TGCGCCAGCAGCTTGGCCACGGACTCCCCCTACGAGCAGTACTTC.

The chain links TRBV7-2 to TRBJ2-5; D is unresolved. In germline, CDR1 is SGHTA, CDR2 FQGNSA. This CDR3 is built from 14 residues. The V end lost 1 base, the J end lost 3 bases, and 9 bases lay between the germline ends. CDR3 protein: CASSLVSGKETQYF. The CDR3 DNA reads TGTGCCAGCAGCTTAGTTTCTGGCAAAGAGACCCAGTACTTC.

The V gene is TRBV18, the J gene TRBJ2-3, with no clear D. CDR1 and CDR2 (germline): KGHSH, LQKENI. The CDR3 contains 13 residues. V lost 2 bases to trimming and J lost 2 bases, with 5 bases between them. CDR3 amino acids: CASSPSVTDTQYF. CDR3 in DNA: TGTGCCAGCTCACCATCGGTCACAGATACGCAGTATTTT.

V gene TRBV7-3 combines with J gene TRBJ2-1; D may be TRBD2 (5 bases). V shed 2 bases and J shed 2 bases, with 10 bases lying between them. CDR1 and CDR2 (germline): SGHTA, FQGTGA. The CDR3 consists of 15 residues. The CDR3 coding sequence is TGTGCCAGCAGCTTACAACTAGTCCCCTACAATGAGCAGTTCTTC. It codes for CASSLQLVPYNEQFF.

This chain uses TRBV7-9 with TRBJ2-2; 8 bases align to TRBD2. The CDR3 is made up of 18 amino acids. Losses at the gene ends were 1 base for V and 5 bases for J; bases not matched to a gene: 12. Germline V gene sequence: CDR1 SEHNR, CDR2 FQNEAQ (reference sequence). CDR3 sequence: CASSLEHGSGVLTGELFF. CDR3 coding DNA: TGTGCCAGCAGCTTAGAACATGGTAGCGGGGTACTTACCGGGGAGCTGTTTTTT. The whole variable domain, filled in from reference TRBV7-9 and TRBJ2-2, reads DTGVSQNPRHKITKRGQNVTFRCDPISEHNRLYWYRQTLGQGPEFLTYFQNEAQLEKSRLLSDRFSAERPKGSFSTLEIQRTEQGDSAMYLCASSLEHGSGVLTGELFFGEGSRLTVL.

V and J are TRBV18 and TRBJ2-2; 15 bases are a match to TRBD2. This CDR3 spans 19 amino acids. Unmatched junction bases numbered 6, after V lost 3 bases and J lost 1 base. CDR1 KGHSH and CDR2 LQKENI come from the germline V gene. The CDR3 here is CASSPRTSGRALNTGELFF. CDR3 nucleotides: TGTGCCAGCTCACCGCGGACTAGCGGGAGGGCCTTGAACACCGGGGAGCTGTTTTTT.

The chain recombines TRBV5-5 with TRBJ2-2, with 11 bases identical to TRBD2. The CDR3 sequence is 17 residues long. Per the germline V gene, CDR1 is SGHKS and CDR2 is YYEKEE (reference sequence). Trimming cost V 0 bases and J 4 bases; bases outside gene matches: 5. CDR3 in DNA: TGTGCCAGCAGCTTGGGACTAGCGGGAATTAGCACCGGGGAGCTGTTTTTT. Translating it yields CASSLGLAGISTGELFF.

The chain employs TRBV6-4 and TRBJ2-1; D is unclear. The CDR3 length is 15 residues. CDR1 MRHNA and CDR2 SNTAGT come from the germline V gene. The V end was cut by 3 bases, the J end by 8 bases, with 17 bases between. The CDR3 sequence: CASSEHRGSGYEQFF. The CDR3 coding sequence is TGTGCCAGCAGTGAGCATAGAGGAAGTGGGTATGAGCAGTTCTTC.

The chain is built from TRBV6-5 and TRBJ1-6; 7 bases are shared with TRBD1. This CDR3 region has 14 residues. Germline V gives CDR1 MNHEY, CDR2 SVGAGI. With 2 bases clipped from V and 10 bases from J, the junction kept 5 bases outside the gene matches. The CDR3 bases are TGTGCCAGCAGTTACCGGGACAGTAGGTCACCCCTCCACTTT. Its translation: CASSYRDSRSPLHF.

CDR3 in amino acids: CASSLFLAGPAETQYF. The CDR3 DNA is TGCGCCAGCAGCTTGTTTCTAGCGGGTCCGGCAGAGACCCAGTACTTC. The chain has TRBV5-1 and TRBJ2-5; 8 bases fit TRBD2. Germline V gene lookup returns CDR1 SGHRS and CDR2 YFSETQ. CDR3 length: 16 amino acids. The trim removed 1 base at V and 4 bases at J, leaving 9 bases unmatched.

The chain combines TRBV2 with TRBJ1-3; 7 bases line up with TRBD1. This CDR3 is built from 16 residues. J lost 0 bases, V lost 9 bases, and 11 bases had no gene match. Germline values: CDR1 SNHLY, CDR2 FYNNEI. Here the CDR3 DNA reads TGTGCCAGTACTATGCACAGGGGTGGCTCTGGAAACACCATATATTTT. Its protein is CASTMHRGGSGNTIYF.

The chain recombines TRBV5-1 with TRBJ1-1; 7 bases agree with TRBD1. V trimming: 2 bases; J trimming: 0 bases; junction bases outside the gene matches: 7. CDR1 is SGHRS, CDR2 YFSETQ, per germline. The CDR3 is made up of 16 amino acids. CDR3 bases: TGCGCCAGCAGCTTCCTCGGGACAGCCATGAACACTGAAGCTTTCTTT. Translated, it gives CASSFLGTAMNTEAFF.

Concerning this clone itself: One junction end does not reproduce the germline sequence, and a read error may be involved. The gene calls are TRBV7-7 and TRBJ2-1; a possible D gene is TRBD1 (6 bases). The CDR3 is 16 amino acids. Germline V gene data show CDR1 as SSHAT and CDR2 as FNYEAQ (reference sequence). This CDR3 is CASSLATGPQDDEQFF. In DNA form, the CDR3 reads TGTGCTAGCAGCTTAGCGACAGGACCCCAGGACGATGAGCAGTTCTTC.

The chain employs TRBV3-1 (or the pseudogene TRBV3-2) and TRBJ2-7, with 8 bases identical to TRBD1. The CDR3 covers 14 residues. The junction had 6 bases not matched to a gene; V was cut back by 3 bases and J by 5 bases. CDR1 is LGHDT, CDR2 YNNKEL, per germline (reference sequence). DNA for the CDR3: TGTGCCAGCAGCCAGGCAGACAGGGGCAACGAGCAGTACTTC. Protein product: CASSQADRGNEQYF.

The V call is TRBV5-1, the J call TRBJ1-5, with no clear D. In germline, CDR1 is SGHRS, CDR2 YFSETQ. CDR3 length: 14 amino acids. The ends were cut back, 0 bases at V and 5 bases at J, with 9 bases in the middle. This chain's CDR3 is CASSLEGRDQPQHF. In nucleotides, the CDR3 is TGCGCCAGCAGCTTGGAAGGTAGAGATCAGCCCCAGCATTTT.

The chain recombines TRBV19 with TRBJ1-4, with unresolved D. V gave up 6 bases and J gave up 6 bases, with 17 bases separating them. This CDR3 has 15 residues. Germline CDR1 LNHDA, CDR2 SQIVND (reference sequence). The CDR3 DNA reads TGTGCCAGTAGCCCCAGCGGGTTCTTGGATGAAAAACTGTTTTTT. This encodes CASSPSGFLDEKLFF.

This chain uses TRBV7-8 with TRBJ2-7, with D tentatively TRBD1 (6 bases). The CDR3 is 14 residues long. The germline CDR1 and CDR2 sequences are SGHVS and FQNEAQ. V dropped 5 bases and J dropped 4 bases, with 15 bases sitting between them. The chain's CDR3 is CASSIQEGGYEQYF. Written as DNA, the CDR3 is TGTGCCAGCAGCATACAGGAAGGGGGTTACGAGCAGTACTTC.

V is TRBV7-3 and J is TRBJ2-1; D is unclear. V shed 5 bases and J shed 11 bases, with 13 bases lying between them. CDR3 size: 12 residues. Germline V gives CDR1 SGHTA, CDR2 FQGTGA. The CDR3 bases are TGTGCCAGCAGCCAAACTGAACTAAAGCAGTTCTTC. This codes for CASSQTELKQFF.

The chain carries TRBV5-4 and TRBJ1-6; no firm D call. This CDR3 region has 16 residues. The V end was cut by 4 bases, the J end by 0 bases, with 11 bases between. Germline V gives CDR1 SGHNT, CDR2 YYREEE (reference sequence). In nucleotides, the CDR3 is TGTGCCAGCAGCACCGGGTCTAGCTCCTATAATTCACCCCTCCACTTT. This sequence encodes CASSTGSSSYNSPLHF.

Here the CDR3 reads CASKGRGAVSTGELFF. The CDR3 coding sequence is TGTGCCAGCAAGGGACGGGGGGCCGTCAGCACCGGGGAGCTGTTTTTT. J is TRBJ2-2 and V is TRBV7-6, with D tentatively TRBD2 (7 bases). Trimming removed 7 bases from V and 4 bases from J, with 19 bases in between. The CDR3 covers 16 residues. Per the germline V gene, CDR1 is SGHVS and CDR2 is FNYEAQ.

V and J are TRBV5-4 and TRBJ1-1, with D unclear. Germline values: CDR1 SGHNT, CDR2 YYREEE (reference sequence). The V gene lost 4 bases and the J gene lost 2 bases, with 12 bases spanning the gap. This CDR3 spans 14 amino acids. The CDR3 nucleotides read TGTGCCAGCAGCACTGTCGACCCTAACACTGAAGCTTTCTTT. As protein: CASSTVDPNTEAFF.

This chain links TRBV5-5 with TRBJ1-1, with D maybe TRBD1 (6 bases). This CDR3 region has 15 residues. The germline V gene has CDR1 SGHKS and CDR2 YYEKEE (reference sequence). Trimming removed 4 bases at V and 0 bases at J, with 13 bases between. The CDR3 DNA sequence: TGTGCCAGCAGCGAAACCGGGACATTGAACACTGAAGCTTTCTTT. Translated: CASSETGTLNTEAFF. Full variable domain (missing parts from reference TRBV5-5 and TRBJ1-1): DAGVTQSPTHLIKTRGQQVTLRCSPISGHKSVSWYQQVLGQGPQFIFQYYEKEERGRGNFPDRFSARQFPNYSSELNVNALLLGDSALYLCASSETGTLNTEAFFGQGTRLTVV.

The CDR3 region is CASSLGVYSNQPQHF. In nucleotides, the CDR3 is TGTGCCAGCAGCTTGGGAGTTTATAGCAATCAGCCCCAGCATTTT. The chain links TRBV5-8 to TRBJ1-5, with D unclear. Germline loops: CDR1 SGHTS, CDR2 YDEGEE. This CDR3 comprises 15 residues. V lost 0 bases and J 0 bases, leaving 7 bases between the germline ends. Together with reference TRBV5-8 and TRBJ1-5, the CDR3 gives the full variable domain: EAGVTQSPTHLIKTRGQQATLRCSPISGHTSVYWYQQALGLGLQFLLWYDEGEERNRGNFPPRFSGRQFPNYSSELNVNALELEDSALYLCASSLGVYSNQPQHFGDGTRLSIL.

J is TRBJ2-3 and V is TRBV7-6; 11 bases fit TRBD2. V gave up 5 bases and J gave up 0 bases; unmatched junction bases: 1. This CDR3 contains 15 residues. Germline V CDR1 and CDR2: SGHVS, FNYEAQ. The CDR3 protein is CASSTSGGSTDTQYF. The CDR3 nucleotides read TGTGCCAGCAGCACTAGCGGGGGCAGCACAGATACGCAGTATTTT.

The chain joins TRBV10-3 to TRBJ2-6, with D unresolved. This CDR3 spans 15 amino acids. Trimming removed 7 bases from V and 0 bases from J, with 10 bases in between. Per the germline V gene, CDR1 is ENHRY and CDR2 is SYGVKD. The CDR3 bases are TGTGCCATCATCGCGGCCCCCTCTGGGGCCAACGTCCTGACTTTC. Its translation: CAIIAAPSGANVLTF.

This chain links TRBV6-6 with TRBJ1-6; the D is unclear. The CDR3 sequence is 15 residues long. Germline V gene data show CDR1 as MNHNY and CDR2 as SVGAGI (reference sequence). Deletions cut 3 bases from V and 8 bases from J, with 14 bases between. Here the CDR3 reads CASSYSGERDSPLHF. The CDR3 DNA reads TGTGCCAGCAGTTATTCTGGGGAGCGTGATTCACCCCTCCACTTT.

In DNA form, the CDR3 reads TGCGCCAGCAGCGGACTAGCGGGGGCCTCCAGCTCCTACGAGCAGTACTTC. Translated: CASSGLAGASSSYEQYF. This chain joins TRBV5-1 and TRBJ2-7; 13 bases match TRBD2. This CDR3 is built from 17 residues. Trimming cost V 4 bases and J 0 bases; bases outside gene matches: 7. Germline values: CDR1 SGHRS, CDR2 YFSETQ.

This clone was counted a few times. The chain couples TRBV18 to TRBJ2-5; 9 positions agree with TRBD1. The CDR3 extends over 14 amino acids. CDR1 is KGHSH, CDR2 LQKENI, per germline. The V and J ends lost 3 bases and 5 bases, in that order; junction bases with no gene match: 4. CDR3 bases: TGTGCCAGCTCACCCACAGGGGGCTGGGAGACCCAGTACTTC. Protein product: CASSPTGGWETQYF.